This T cell receptor beta chain was found in a study of T cell responses to AZD1222 COVID-19 vaccine. A word on this clone: No antigen is known for it.

Whole-study findings and limits: White British ancestry dominated among donors, who included more females, and clonal diversity was possibly underestimated. Just five or six AZD1222 recipients were seropositive at baseline. Without day 14 samples, only post-peak T cell repertoires were studied.

Repertoires were generated with immunoSEQ multiplex PCR, while TCRdb's copy carries only in-frame clones and drops some. The sample includes about 110,000 clones, 85% to 90% of them seen just once. V lost 2 bases and J lost 8, with 15 bases in between. This CDR3 region has 14 residues. The germline gives CDR1 MGHDK, CDR2 SYGVNS. Sequencing used peripheral blood, obtained 28 days after the second AZD1222 dose. The source is an adult who received the AZD1222 COVID-19 vaccine. V is TRBV25-1 and J is TRBJ1-2, with unresolved D. This CDR3 reads CASSEKAGSRGYTF. CDR3 in DNA: TGTGCCAGCAGTGAAAAGGCGGGCTCGAGAGGCTACACCTTC.